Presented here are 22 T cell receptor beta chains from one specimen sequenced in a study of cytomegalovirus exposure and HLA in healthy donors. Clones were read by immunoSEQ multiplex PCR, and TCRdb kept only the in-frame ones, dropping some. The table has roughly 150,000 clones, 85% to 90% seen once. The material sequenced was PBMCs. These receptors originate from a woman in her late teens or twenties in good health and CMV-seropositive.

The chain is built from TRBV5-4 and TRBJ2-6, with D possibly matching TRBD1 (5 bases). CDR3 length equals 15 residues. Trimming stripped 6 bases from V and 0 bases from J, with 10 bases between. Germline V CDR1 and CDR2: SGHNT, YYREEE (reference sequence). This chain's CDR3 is CASNPRGSGANVLTF. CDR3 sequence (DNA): TGTGCCAGCAACCCAAGGGGCTCTGGGGCCAACGTCCTGACTTTC.

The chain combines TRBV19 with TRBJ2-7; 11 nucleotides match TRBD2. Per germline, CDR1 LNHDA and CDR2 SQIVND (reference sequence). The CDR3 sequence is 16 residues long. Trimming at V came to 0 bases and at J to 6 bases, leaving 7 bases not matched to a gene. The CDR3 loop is CASSIDHLAGGGEQYF. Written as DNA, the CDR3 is TGTGCCAGTAGTATAGATCACCTAGCGGGAGGTGGCGAGCAGTACTTC.

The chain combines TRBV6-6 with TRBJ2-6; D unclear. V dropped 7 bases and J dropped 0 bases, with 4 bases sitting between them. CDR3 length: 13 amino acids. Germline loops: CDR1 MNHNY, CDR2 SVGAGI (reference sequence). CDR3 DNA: TGTGCCAGCATTCGCTCTGGGGCCAACGTCCTGACTTTC. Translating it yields CASIRSGANVLTF.

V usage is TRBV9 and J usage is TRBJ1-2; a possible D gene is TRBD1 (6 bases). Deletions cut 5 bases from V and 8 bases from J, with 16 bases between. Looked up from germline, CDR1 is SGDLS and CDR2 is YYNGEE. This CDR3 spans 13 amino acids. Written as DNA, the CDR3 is TGTGCCAGCAGGAACACAGGGCAGCACGGCTACACCTTC. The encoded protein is CASRNTGQHGYTF.

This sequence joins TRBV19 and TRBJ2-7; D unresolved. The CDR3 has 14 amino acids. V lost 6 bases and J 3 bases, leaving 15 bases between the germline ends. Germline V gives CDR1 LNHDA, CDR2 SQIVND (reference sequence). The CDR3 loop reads CASSQVEVGYEQYF. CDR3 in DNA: TGTGCCAGTAGCCAGGTGGAAGTAGGCTACGAGCAGTACTTC.

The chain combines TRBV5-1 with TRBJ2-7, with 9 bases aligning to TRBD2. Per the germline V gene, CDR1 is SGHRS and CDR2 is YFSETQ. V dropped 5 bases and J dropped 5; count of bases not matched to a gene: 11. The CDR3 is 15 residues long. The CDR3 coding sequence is TGCGCCAGCAGATTGTCCGGGACTAGCCTCAACGAGCAGTACTTC. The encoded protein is CASRLSGTSLNEQYF.

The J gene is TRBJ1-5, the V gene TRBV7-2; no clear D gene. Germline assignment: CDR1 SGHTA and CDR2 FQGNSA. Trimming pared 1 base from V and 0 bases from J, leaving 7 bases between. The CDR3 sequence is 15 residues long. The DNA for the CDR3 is TGTGCCAGCAGCTTAGTATCAGTTAGCAATCAGCCCCAGCATTTT. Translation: CASSLVSVSNQPQHF.

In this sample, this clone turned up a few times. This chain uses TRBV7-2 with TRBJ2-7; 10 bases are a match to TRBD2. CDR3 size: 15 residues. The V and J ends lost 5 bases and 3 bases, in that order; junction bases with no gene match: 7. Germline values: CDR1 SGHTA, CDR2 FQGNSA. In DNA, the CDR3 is TGTGCCAGCAGCCTCCAGACTAGCGGGTTCTACGAGCAGTACTTC. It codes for CASSLQTSGFYEQYF.

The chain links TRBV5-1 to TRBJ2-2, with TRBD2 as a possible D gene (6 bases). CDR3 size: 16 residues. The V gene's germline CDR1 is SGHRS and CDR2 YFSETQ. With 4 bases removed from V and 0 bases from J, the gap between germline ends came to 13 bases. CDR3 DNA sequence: TGCGCCAGCAGCCAGTCGACTAGTTCGAACACCGGGGAGCTGTTTTTT. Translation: CASSQSTSSNTGELFF.

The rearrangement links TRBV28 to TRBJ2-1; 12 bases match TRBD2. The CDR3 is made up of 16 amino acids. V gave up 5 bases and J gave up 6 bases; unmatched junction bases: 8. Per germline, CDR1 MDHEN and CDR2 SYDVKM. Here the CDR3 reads CASSPLAGGPGNEQFF. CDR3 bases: TGTGCCAGCAGTCCCCTAGCGGGAGGGCCCGGCAATGAGCAGTTCTTC.

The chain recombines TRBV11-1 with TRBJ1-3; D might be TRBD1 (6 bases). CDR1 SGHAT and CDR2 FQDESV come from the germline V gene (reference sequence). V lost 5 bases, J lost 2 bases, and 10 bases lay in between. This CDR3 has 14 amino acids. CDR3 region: CASSAQGTGNTIYF. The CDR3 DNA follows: TGTGCCAGCAGCGCACAGGGAACTGGAAACACCATATATTTT.

CDR3 protein: CASSYLGTSGNNEQFF. The CDR3 DNA sequence: TGTGCCAGCAGTTACCTGGGGACTAGCGGAAACAATGAGCAGTTCTTC. The chain is built from TRBV6-6 and TRBJ2-1, with 11 positions matching TRBD2. This CDR3 contains 16 residues. Germline CDR1 is MNHNY and CDR2 is SVGAGI (reference sequence). V gave up 2 bases and J gave up 5 bases; unmatched junction bases: 5.

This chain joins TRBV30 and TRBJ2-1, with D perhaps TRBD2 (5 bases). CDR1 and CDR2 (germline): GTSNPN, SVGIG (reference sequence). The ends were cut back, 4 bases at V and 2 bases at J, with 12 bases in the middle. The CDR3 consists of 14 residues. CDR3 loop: CAWTLLGTYNEQFF. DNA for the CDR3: TGTGCCTGGACCCTACTCGGGACCTACAATGAGCAGTTCTTC.

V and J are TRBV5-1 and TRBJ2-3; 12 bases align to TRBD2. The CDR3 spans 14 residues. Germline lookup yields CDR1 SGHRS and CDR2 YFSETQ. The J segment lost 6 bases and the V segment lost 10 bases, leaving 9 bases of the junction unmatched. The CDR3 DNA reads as TGCGCCGTCCGACTAGCGGGGGTGCGGGATACGCAGTATTTT. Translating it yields CAVRLAGVRDTQYF.

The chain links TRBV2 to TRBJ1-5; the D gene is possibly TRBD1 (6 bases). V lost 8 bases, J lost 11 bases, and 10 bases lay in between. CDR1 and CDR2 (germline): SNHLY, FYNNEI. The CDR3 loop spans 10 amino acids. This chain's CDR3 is CASAGQTQHF. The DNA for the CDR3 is TGTGCCAGCGCCGGACAGACCCAGCATTTT.

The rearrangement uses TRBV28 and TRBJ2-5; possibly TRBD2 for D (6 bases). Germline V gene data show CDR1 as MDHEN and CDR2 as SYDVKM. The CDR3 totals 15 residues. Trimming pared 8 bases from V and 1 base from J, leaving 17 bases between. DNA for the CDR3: TGTGCCAGCCGAAACACGGGTAGCGGCCAAGAGACCCAGTACTTC. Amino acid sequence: CASRNTGSGQETQYF.

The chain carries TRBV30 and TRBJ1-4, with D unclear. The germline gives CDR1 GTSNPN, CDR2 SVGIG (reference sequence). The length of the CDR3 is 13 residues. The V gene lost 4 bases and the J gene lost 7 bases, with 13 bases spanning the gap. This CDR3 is CAWTRGLFEKLFF. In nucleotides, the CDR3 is TGTGCCTGGACGCGAGGGCTTTTTGAAAAACTGTTTTTT.

The DNA of the CDR3 is TGTGCCTGGGACACACCCTCAGGGACCCAGTACTTC. It codes for CAWDTPSGTQYF. This rearrangement joins TRBV30 to TRBJ2-5; D gene uncertain. Germline loops: CDR1 GTSNPN, CDR2 SVGIG (reference sequence). V dropped 5 bases and J dropped 7 bases, with 14 bases sitting between them. The CDR3 runs to 12 residues.

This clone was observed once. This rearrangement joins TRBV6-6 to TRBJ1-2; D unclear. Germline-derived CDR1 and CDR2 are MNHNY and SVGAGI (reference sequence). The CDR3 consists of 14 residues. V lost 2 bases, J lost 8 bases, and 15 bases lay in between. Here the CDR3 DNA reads TGTGCCAGCAGTTACCCGGGGTCGGCAGAGGGCTACACCTTC. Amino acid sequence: CASSYPGSAEGYTF.

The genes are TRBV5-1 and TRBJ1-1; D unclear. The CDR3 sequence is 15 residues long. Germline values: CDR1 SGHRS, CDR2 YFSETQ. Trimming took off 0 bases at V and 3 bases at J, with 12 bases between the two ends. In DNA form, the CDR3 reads TGCGCCAGCAGCTTGGATCCGTCGGGATACACTGAAGCTTTCTTT. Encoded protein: CASSLDPSGYTEAFF.

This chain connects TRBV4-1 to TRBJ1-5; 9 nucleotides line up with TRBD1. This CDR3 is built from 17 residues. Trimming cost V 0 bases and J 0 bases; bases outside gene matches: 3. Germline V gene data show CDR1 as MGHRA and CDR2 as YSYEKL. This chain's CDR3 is CASSQDTGGFSNQPQHF. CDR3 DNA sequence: TGCGCCAGCAGCCAAGATACAGGGGGCTTTAGCAATCAGCCCCAGCATTTT.

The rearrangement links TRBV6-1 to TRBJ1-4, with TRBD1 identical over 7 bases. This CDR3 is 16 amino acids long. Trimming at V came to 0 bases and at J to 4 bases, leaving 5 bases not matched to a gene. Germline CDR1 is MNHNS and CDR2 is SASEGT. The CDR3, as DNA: TGTGCCAGCAGTGAAGCCCAGGGGGAAGGTAATGAAAAACTGTTTTTT. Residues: CASSEAQGEGNEKLFF.